Listed below are T cell receptor beta chains from one sample, sequenced in a study of T cells in Graves' hyperthyroidism and ophthalmopathy. Each CDR3 protein gets one entry after TCRdb re-called the multiplex PCR reads with MiXCR. The sample records hundreds of thousands of distinct CDR3 sequences, just under 45% being singletons. The material sequenced was peripheral blood or thyroid tissue (not recorded which). These receptors all come from an adult man with Graves' disease, either hyperthyroidism or ophthalmopathy (not recorded which). The CDR3 runs from the conserved cysteine through the conserved F or W. The D gene is left open where the match is weak. Only part of the rows carry a size: once, few, many, or a class if the clone is expanded.

v_gene	d_gene	j_gene	abundance	CDR3nt	CDR3aa
TRBV7-9	.	TRBJ1-4	few	TGTGCCAGCAGCGGAGGGGGAACCGTTAATGAAAAACTGTTTTTT	CASSGGGTVNEKLFF
TRBV7-9	TRBD1	TRBJ1-1	few	TGTGCCAGCAGCCAGGGGACAGGGGTGAACACTGAAGCTTTCTTT	CASSQGTGVNTEAFF
TRBV6-5	TRBD1	TRBJ2-5	.	TGTGCCAGCAGTACAGGGGGGACCCAGTACTTC	CASSTGGTQYF
TRBV6-6	.	TRBJ1-2	.	TGTGCCCTGTCAGCTAACTATGGCTACACCTTC	CALSANYGYTF
TRBV20-1	.	TRBJ1-5	few	TGCAGTTCGAGCCCAGGGAGCGGTCAGCCCCAGCATTTT	CSSSPGSGQPQHF
TRBV29-1	.	TRBJ1-1	.	TGCAGCGTTGAAGAAGGGTCCATGTATACTGAAGCTTTCTTT	CSVEEGSMYTEAFF
TRBV12-3/TRBV12-4	.	TRBJ1-2	few	TGTGCCAGCAGTTTAGCGCCCACAGGTTCGGGTGGCTACACCTTC	CASSLAPTGSGGYTF
TRBV20-1	TRBD2	TRBJ2-5	many	TGCAGTGCTAGACAGCGGGAGACGGGAGAGACCCAGTACTTC	CSARQRETGETQYF
TRBV12-3/TRBV12-4	.	TRBJ1-3	.	TGTGCCAGCAGCGTTGGGACCTCTGGAAACACCATATATTTT	CASSVGTSGNTIYF
TRBV19	TRBD1	TRBJ1-5	.	TGTGCCAGTGCATCCGGGACAGGGAGTCAGCCCCAGCATTTT	CASASGTGSQPQHF
TRBV29-1	TRBD2	TRBJ2-3	.	TGCAGCGCTCCGGGACTAGCATCCGATACGCAGTATTTT	CSAPGLASDTQYF
TRBV5-1	.	TRBJ1-4	few	TGCGCCAGCAGCGCCGAGGGGACCCCTGAAAAACTGTTTTTT	CASSAEGTPEKLFF
TRBV6-1	.	TRBJ2-7	few	TGTGCCAGCAGTGAAGCGGGCGCAACCTACGAGCAGTACTTC	CASSEAGATYEQYF
TRBV2	TRBD1	TRBJ1-1	.	TGTGCCAGCACGAGGCGTAGGGGGCCTACTGAAGCTTTCTTT	CASTRRRGPTEAFF
TRBV12-3/TRBV12-4	TRBD1	TRBJ1-1	few	TGTGCCAGCAGTCCAGGGGGCGCCGGGAACACTGAAGCTTTCTTT	CASSPGGAGNTEAFF
TRBV2	TRBD1	TRBJ1-5	.	TGTGCCAGCAGTACCAGGGGGGCCAACCAGCCCCAGCATTTT	CASSTRGANQPQHF